Reported below is one T cell receptor beta chain. Its target is unknown. V was clipped by 5 bases and J by 4 bases, with 20 bases between them. CDR1 SGHTA and CDR2 FQGNSA come from the germline V gene. The CDR3 has 16 residues. Unique molecular identifiers were attached to individual cDNA molecules within the library. MiXCR, run by TCRdb on the RACE reads, gives a single entry per CDR3 protein. Counted here are about 380,000 distinct CDR3 sequences, just under 6.5% occurring once; the ten biggest clones make up under 7%. These data belong to a study of human T cells and chemical hapten exposure. Study as a whole: Per-sample TCR yields varied mainly from small pooled library volume differences. Study-wide results and caveats: Sensitizing with DPC caused no change in TCRs above 1 in 1000 frequency. Patch test score tracked positively with PT1 expanded TCR counts.

Time point indicated: patch test 2, 6 weeks after DPC sensitization. As to treatment: therapeutic diphenylcyclopropenone sensitization with weekly scalp DPC. This sequence originates from a woman between 18 and 30 years old with alopecia areata. Some clones in this sample may be carry-over from other donors' samples. Sequencing used whole blood, obtained in connection with sensitization to the hapten diphenylcyclopropenone (DPC). The chain joins TRBV7-2 to TRBJ1-2; D is possibly TRBD1 (5 bases). The CDR3 protein is CASSRLNWNRRYGYTF. In DNA, the CDR3 is TGTGCCAGCAGCCGCTTAAATTGGAACAGGCGCTATGGCTACACCTTC.